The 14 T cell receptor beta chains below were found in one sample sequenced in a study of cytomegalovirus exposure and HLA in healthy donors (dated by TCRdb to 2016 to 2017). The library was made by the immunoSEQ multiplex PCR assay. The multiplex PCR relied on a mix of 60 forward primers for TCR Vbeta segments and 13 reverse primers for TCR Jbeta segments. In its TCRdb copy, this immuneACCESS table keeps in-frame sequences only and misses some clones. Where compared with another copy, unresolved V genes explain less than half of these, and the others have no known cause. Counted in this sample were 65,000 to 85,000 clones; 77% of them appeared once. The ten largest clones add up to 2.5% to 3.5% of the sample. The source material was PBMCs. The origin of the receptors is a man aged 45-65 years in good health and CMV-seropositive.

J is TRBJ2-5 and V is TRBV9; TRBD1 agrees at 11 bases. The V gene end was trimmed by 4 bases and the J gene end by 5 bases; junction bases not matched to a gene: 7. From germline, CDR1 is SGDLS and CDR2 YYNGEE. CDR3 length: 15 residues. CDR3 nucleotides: TGTGCCAGCAGCACCGGACAGGGGGCGTCGGAGACCCAGTACTTC. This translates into CASSTGQGASETQYF.

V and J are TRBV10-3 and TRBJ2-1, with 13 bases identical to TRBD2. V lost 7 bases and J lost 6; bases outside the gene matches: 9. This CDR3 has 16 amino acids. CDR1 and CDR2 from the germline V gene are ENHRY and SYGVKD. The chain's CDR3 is CAITSGTSGNINEQFF. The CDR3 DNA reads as TGTGCCATCACCTCCGGGACTAGCGGGAACATCAATGAGCAGTTCTTC.

The CDR3 nucleotides read TGTGCCAGCAGACCCACCGGGACAGGGAACACCGGGGAGCTGTTTTTT. This translates into CASRPTGTGNTGELFF. J is TRBJ2-2 and V is TRBV28; 8 bases match TRBD1. The CDR3 is 16 amino acids. V trimming: 6 bases; J trimming: 1 base; junction bases outside the gene matches: 7. Germline V gene lookup returns CDR1 MDHEN and CDR2 SYDVKM.

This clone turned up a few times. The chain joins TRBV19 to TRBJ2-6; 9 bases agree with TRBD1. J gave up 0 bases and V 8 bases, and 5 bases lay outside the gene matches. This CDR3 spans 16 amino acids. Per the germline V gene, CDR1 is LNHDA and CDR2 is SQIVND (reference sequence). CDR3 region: CASQQGARSGANVLTF. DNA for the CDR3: TGTGCCAGTCAACAGGGGGCCCGCTCTGGGGCCAACGTCCTGACTTTC.

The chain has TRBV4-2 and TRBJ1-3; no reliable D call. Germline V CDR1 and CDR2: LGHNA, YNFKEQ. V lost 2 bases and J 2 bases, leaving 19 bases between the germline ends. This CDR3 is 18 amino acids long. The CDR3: CASSQLGLGSSAGNTIYF. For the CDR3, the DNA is TGTGCCAGCAGCCAATTAGGATTGGGCTCCTCGGCTGGAAACACCATATATTTT.

CDR3 nucleotide sequence: TGTGCCAGTAGTATGGCAGGGCTTGGCACCGGGGAGCTGTTTTTT. It codes for CASSMAGLGTGELFF. This chain connects TRBV19 to TRBJ2-2; a weak D match, TRBD1 (5 bases). The CDR3 totals 15 residues. V was cut by 3 bases and J by 4 bases, with 12 bases left in between. The V gene's germline CDR1 is LNHDA and CDR2 SQIVND (reference sequence).

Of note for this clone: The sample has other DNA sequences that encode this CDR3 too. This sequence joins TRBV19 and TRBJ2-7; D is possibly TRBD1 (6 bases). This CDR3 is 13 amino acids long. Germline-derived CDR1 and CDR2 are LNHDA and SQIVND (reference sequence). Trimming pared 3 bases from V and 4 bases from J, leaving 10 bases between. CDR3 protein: CASSIGRGYEQYF. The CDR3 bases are TGTGCCAGTAGTATTGGCAGGGGTTACGAGCAGTACTTC.

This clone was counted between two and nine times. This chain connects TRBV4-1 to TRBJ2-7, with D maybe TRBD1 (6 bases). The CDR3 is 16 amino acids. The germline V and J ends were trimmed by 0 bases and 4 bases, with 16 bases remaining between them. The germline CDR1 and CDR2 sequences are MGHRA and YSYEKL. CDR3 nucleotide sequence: TGCGCCAGCAGCCAAGAGGGGAACAGGGTGAATTACGAGCAGTACTTC. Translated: CASSQEGNRVNYEQYF.

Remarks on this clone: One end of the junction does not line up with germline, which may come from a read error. CDR3 bases: TGTGCCAGCGACTATAACCGGGCAGATGCGCAGTATTTT. Its protein product is CASDYNRADAQYF. The chain is built from TRBV2 and TRBJ2-3, with D possibly TRBD2 on 5 matching bases. This CDR3 is built from 13 residues. CDR1 and CDR2 from the germline V gene are SNHLY and FYNNEI.

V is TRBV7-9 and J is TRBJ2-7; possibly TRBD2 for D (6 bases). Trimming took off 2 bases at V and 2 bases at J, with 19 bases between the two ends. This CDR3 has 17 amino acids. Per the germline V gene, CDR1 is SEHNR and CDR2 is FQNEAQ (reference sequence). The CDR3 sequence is CASSLWSGGAGTYEQYF. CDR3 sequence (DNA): TGTGCCAGCAGCTTATGGTCAGGTGGGGCGGGAACCTACGAGCAGTACTTC.

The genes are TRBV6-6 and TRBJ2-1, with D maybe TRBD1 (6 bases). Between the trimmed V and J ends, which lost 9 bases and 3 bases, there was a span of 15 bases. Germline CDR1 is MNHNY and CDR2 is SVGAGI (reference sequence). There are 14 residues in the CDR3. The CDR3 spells CASCRDTVYNEQFF. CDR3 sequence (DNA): TGTGCCAGTTGCCGGGACACGGTCTACAATGAGCAGTTCTTC.

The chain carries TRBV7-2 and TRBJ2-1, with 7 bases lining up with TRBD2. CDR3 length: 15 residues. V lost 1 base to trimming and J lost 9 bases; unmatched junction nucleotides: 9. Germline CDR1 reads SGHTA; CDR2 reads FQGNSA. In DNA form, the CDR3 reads TGTGCCAGCAGCTTAGAGGTAGCGGGTCGGGTTGAGCAGTTCTTC. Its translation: CASSLEVAGRVEQFF.

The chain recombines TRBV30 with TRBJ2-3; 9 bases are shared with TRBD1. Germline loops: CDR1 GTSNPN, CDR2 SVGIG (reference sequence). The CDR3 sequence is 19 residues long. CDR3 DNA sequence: TGTGCGACCTCATTTGGGATATCGTTAGGGACAGGGCTGACAGATACGCAGTATTTT. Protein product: CATSFGISLGTGLTDTQYF.

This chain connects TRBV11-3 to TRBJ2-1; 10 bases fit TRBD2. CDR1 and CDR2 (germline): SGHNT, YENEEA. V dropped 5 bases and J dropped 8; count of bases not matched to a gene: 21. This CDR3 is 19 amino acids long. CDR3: CASSRRVKDIAGGGDEQFF. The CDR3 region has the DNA TGTGCCAGCAGCCGCAGAGTAAAAGATATAGCGGGAGGAGGGGATGAGCAGTTCTTC.